The 20 T cell receptor beta chains below were found in one sample sequenced in a study of radiotherapy plus CTLA-4 blockade in lung cancer. Libraries were prepared by immunoSEQ multiplex PCR; TCRdb keeps only in-frame clonotypes and omits some of them. The top ten clones hold roughly 0.8% of a sample with about 86,000 clones, less than 90% of them seen once. The starting material was peripheral blood, obtained from a patient treated with radiotherapy plus ipilimumab. These receptors originate from a human donor with non-small cell lung cancer who had stable disease on radiotherapy plus ipilimumab.

The chain carries TRBV20-1 and TRBJ2-7, with D unresolved. This CDR3 is built from 11 residues. Trimming took 6 bases from V and 2 from J, leaving 8 bases between them. The germline V gene encodes CDR1 DFQATT and CDR2 SNEGSKA (reference sequence). The CDR3 DNA reads as TGCAGTGCCCCTTGGGCCTACGAGCAGTACTTC. It codes for CSAPWAYEQYF.

The chain couples TRBV2 to TRBJ2-2, with D perhaps matching TRBD2 (6 bases). Trimming removed 3 bases from V and 6 bases from J, with 8 bases in between. The CDR3 contains 13 residues. Looked up from germline, CDR1 is SNHLY and CDR2 is FYNNEI. The CDR3 spells CASSEGGSGELFF. Here the CDR3 DNA reads TGTGCCAGCAGTGAGGGGGGATCCGGGGAGCTGTTTTTT.

This clone was observed once. The CDR3 sequence is CASSPLAIPTYNEQFF. The CDR3 nucleotides are TGTGCCAGTAGCCCACTAGCGATTCCTACCTACAATGAGCAGTTCTTC. The V gene is TRBV19, the J gene TRBJ2-1; 7 positions match TRBD2. The CDR3 consists of 16 residues. Per germline, CDR1 LNHDA and CDR2 SQIVND (reference sequence). Unmatched junction bases numbered 10, after V lost 6 bases and J lost 2 bases. Variable domain in full (rest from reference TRBV19 and TRBJ2-1): DGGITQSPKYLFRKEGQNVTLSCEQNLNHDAMYWYRQDPGQGLRLIYYSQIVNDFQKGDIAEGYSVSREKKESFPLTVTSAQKNPTAFYLCASSPLAIPTYNEQFFGPGTRLTVL.

The rearrangement uses TRBV4-2 and TRBJ2-5; 8 bases fit TRBD1. The J call is uncertain, as TRBJ2-7 better fits the DNA end. The CDR3 contains 14 residues. Germline CDR1 and CDR2: LGHNA and YNFKEQ. The CDR3 spells CASSQGTGHYEQYF. CDR3 coding DNA: TGTGCCAGCAGCCAAGGGACAGGGCACTACGAGCAGTACTTC.

This rearrangement joins TRBV5-1 to TRBJ1-1; a weak D match, TRBD1 (5 bases). The CDR3 loop spans 14 amino acids. Per the germline V gene, CDR1 is SGHRS and CDR2 is YFSETQ. Trimming pared 4 bases from V and 1 base from J, leaving 11 bases between. CDR3 DNA sequence: TGCGCCAGCAGCCTCGGACACCAGAACACTGAAGCTTTCTTT. Its protein is CASSLGHQNTEAFF.

The chain uses TRBV30 and TRBJ2-7, with D unresolved. Germline V gene sequence: CDR1 GTSNPN, CDR2 SVGIG (reference sequence). This CDR3 has 14 residues. The V end was cut by 0 bases, the J end by 0 bases, with 9 bases between. The CDR3 nucleotides are TGTGCCTGGAGTGTAGTACCGCTCTCCTACGAGCAGTACTTC. Amino acid sequence: CAWSVVPLSYEQYF.

V gene TRBV6-5 combines with J gene TRBJ2-7; D possibly matches TRBD1 or TRBD2 (5 bases each). Trimming removed 5 bases at V and 2 bases at J, with 13 bases between. Germline CDR1 is MNHEY and CDR2 is SVGAGI. The CDR3 is 14 residues long. The CDR3 protein is CASSASGPTYEQYF. The DNA of the CDR3 is TGTGCCAGCAGTGCCTCGGGACCAACCTACGAGCAGTACTTC.

CDR3 DNA sequence: TGTGCCAGCAGCCAAGGGGCGGGAGCAGATACGCAGTATTTT. It codes for CASSQGAGADTQYF. The gene calls are TRBV11-2 and TRBJ2-3; TRBD2 matches 7 bases. Germline V lookup: CDR1 SGHAT, CDR2 FQNNGV. Trimming took 5 bases from V and 4 from J; bases not matched to a gene: 6. This CDR3 contains 14 residues.

The rearrangement links TRBV18 to TRBJ2-4; 9 bases fit TRBD2. CDR3 length: 17 residues. Per the germline V gene, CDR1 is KGHSH and CDR2 is LQKENI. The V gene end was trimmed by 1 base and the J gene end by 2 bases; junction bases not matched to a gene: 6. This chain's CDR3 is CASSPLDSGRTKNIQYF. Here the CDR3 DNA reads TGTGCCAGCTCACCACTGGATAGCGGGAGAACCAAAAACATTCAGTACTTC. The full variable domain, its missing parts supplied by reference TRBV18 and TRBJ2-4, is NAGVMQNPRHLVRRRGQEARLRCSPMKGHSHVYWYRQLPEEGLKFMVYLQKENIIDESGMPKERFSAEFPKEGPSILRIQQVVRGDSAAYFCASSPLDSGRTKNIQYFGAGTRLSVL.

This chain connects TRBV2 to TRBJ2-6; the D is unclear. The V end lost 4 bases, the J end lost 0 bases, and 4 bases lay between the germline ends. This CDR3 region has 14 residues. Germline loops: CDR1 SNHLY, CDR2 FYNNEI. The CDR3 nucleotides read TGTGCCAGCAGTGGTGGCTCTGGGGCCAACGTCCTGACTTTC. Translated: CASSGGSGANVLTF. The whole variable domain, filled in from reference TRBV2 and TRBJ2-6, reads EPEVTQTPSHQVTQMGQEVILRCVPISNHLYFYWYRQILGQKVEFLVSFYNNEISEKSEIFDDQFSVERPDGSNFTLKIRSTKLEDSAMYFCASSGGSGANVLTFGAGSRLTVL.

A remark on this clone: Germline is not matched at one junction end, which may reflect a read error. This chain joins TRBV9 and TRBJ2-1; TRBD2 agrees at 13 bases. CDR3 length: 17 residues. Germline V CDR1 and CDR2: SGDLS, YYNGEE. CDR3 residues: CASSVSLTSGGDKEQFF. The CDR3 DNA reads as TGTGCCAGCAGCGTGAGCCTAACTAGCGGGGGGGACAAGGAGCAGTTCTTC.

The CDR3 nucleotides are TGTGCCAGCAGTTTTGGACAGAACACTGAAGCTTTCTTT. Translating it yields CASSFGQNTEAFF. The J gene is TRBJ1-1, the V gene TRBV28; TRBD1 is a possible D gene (5 bases). Looked up from germline, CDR1 is MDHEN and CDR2 is SYDVKM. The germline V and J ends were trimmed by 3 bases and 1 base, with 6 bases remaining between them. The CDR3 sequence is 13 residues long.

This clone appeared a single time. This rearrangement joins TRBV5-1 to TRBJ2-2; no reliable D call. The CDR3 runs to 13 residues. Germline V gives CDR1 SGHRS, CDR2 YFSETQ. The V end lost 1 base, the J end lost 6 bases, and 7 bases lay between the germline ends. The CDR3 sequence is CASSLSFAGELFF. Here the CDR3 DNA reads TGCGCCAGCAGCTTGAGTTTTGCCGGGGAGCTGTTTTTT.

V usage is TRBV19 and J usage is TRBJ2-6; D not resolved. V lost 3 bases to trimming and J lost 4 bases, with 4 bases between them. The CDR3 covers 13 residues. The germline V gene encodes CDR1 LNHDA and CDR2 SQIVND (reference sequence). CDR3 DNA sequence: TGTGCCAGTAGTATGCCAGGGGCCAACGTCCTGACTTTC. It codes for CASSMPGANVLTF. Complete variable domain (other parts from reference TRBV19 and TRBJ2-6): DGGITQSPKYLFRKEGQNVTLSCEQNLNHDAMYWYRQDPGQGLRLIYYSQIVNDFQKGDIAEGYSVSREKKESFPLTVTSAQKNPTAFYLCASSMPGANVLTFGAGSRLTVL.

This chain uses TRBV5-5 with TRBJ1-5, with 7 bases identical to TRBD1. With 0 bases clipped from V and 7 bases from J, the junction kept 7 bases outside the gene matches. The CDR3 totals 15 residues. Germline CDR1 SGHKS, CDR2 YYEKEE (reference sequence). CDR3 amino acids: CASSLDTGVEQPQHF. The CDR3 nucleotides are TGTGCCAGCAGCTTGGACACAGGGGTGGAGCAGCCCCAGCATTTT.

The chain carries TRBV13 and TRBJ1-3; no definite D call. In germline, CDR1 is PRHDT, CDR2 FYEKMQ (reference sequence). The CDR3 is made up of 19 amino acids. V gave up 3 bases and J gave up 0 bases, with 21 bases separating them. Here the CDR3 reads CASSFYHDTQRPSGNTIYF. As DNA, the CDR3 is TGTGCCAGCAGCTTCTATCACGACACCCAAAGACCCTCTGGAAACACCATATATTTT.

This clone has more than one count but fewer than ten. The chain has TRBV6-4 and TRBJ2-3, with D perhaps matching TRBD1 (6 bases). This CDR3 contains 13 residues. Deletions cut 4 bases from V and 1 base from J, with 6 bases between. Germline CDR1 is MRHNA and CDR2 is SNTAGT. In DNA form, the CDR3 reads TGTGCCAGCAGTGCAGGGGGCACAGATACGCAGTATTTT. The encoded protein is CASSAGGTDTQYF.

V is TRBV6-1 and J is TRBJ1-4; unclear D gene. The CDR3 is 11 amino acids. The ends were cut back, 3 bases at V and 11 bases at J, with 7 bases in the middle. Germline CDR1 MNHNS, CDR2 SASEGT. CDR3 residues: CASSDSRKLFF. DNA for the CDR3: TGTGCCAGCAGTGATTCAAGGAAACTGTTTTTT.

The V and J genes are TRBV6-4 and TRBJ2-5, with 9 bases lining up with TRBD1. J lost 5 bases, V lost 1 base, and 5 bases had no gene match. The CDR3 is made up of 15 amino acids. Germline loops: CDR1 MRHNA, CDR2 SNTAGT. CDR3 DNA sequence: TGTGCCAGCAGTGACTGGACAGGGGTGGGGGAGACCCAGTACTTC. This translates into CASSDWTGVGETQYF.

The chain recombines TRBV6-6 with TRBJ1-6; D remains unclear. The V end lost 0 bases, the J end lost 7 bases, and 7 bases lay between the germline ends. CDR1 MNHNY and CDR2 SVGAGI come from the germline V gene (reference sequence). CDR3 length equals 14 residues. This chain's CDR3 is CASSYSAGNSPLHF. DNA for the CDR3: TGTGCCAGCAGTTACTCGGCGGGGAATTCACCCCTCCACTTT.